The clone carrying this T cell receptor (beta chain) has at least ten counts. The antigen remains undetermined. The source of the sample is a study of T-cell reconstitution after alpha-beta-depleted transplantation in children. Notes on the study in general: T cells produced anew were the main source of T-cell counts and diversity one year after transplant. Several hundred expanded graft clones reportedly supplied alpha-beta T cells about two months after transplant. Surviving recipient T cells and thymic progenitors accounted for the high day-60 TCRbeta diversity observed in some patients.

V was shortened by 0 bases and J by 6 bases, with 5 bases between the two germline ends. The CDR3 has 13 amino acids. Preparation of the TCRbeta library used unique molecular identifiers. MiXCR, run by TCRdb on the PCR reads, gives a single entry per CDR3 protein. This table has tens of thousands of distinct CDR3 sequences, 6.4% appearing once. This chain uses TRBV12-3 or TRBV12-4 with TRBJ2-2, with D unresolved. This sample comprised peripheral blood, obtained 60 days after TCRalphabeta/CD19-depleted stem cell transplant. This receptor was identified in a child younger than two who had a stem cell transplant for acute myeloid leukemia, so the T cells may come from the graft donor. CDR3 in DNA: TGTGCCAGCAGTTTAGCTTGGGCCGGGGAGCTGTTTTTT. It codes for CASSLAWAGELFF.